This TCR beta chain stems from a study of blood T cell repertoires in COVID-19. Study in general: Specimens from acute and convalescent COVID-19 originated in the United States, Italy and Spain.

Using immunoSEQ multiplex PCR, the repertoire was profiled, and TCRdb retains in-frame clones only, with some absent. The table includes 84,000 or so clones, approximately 80% detected once. The material sequenced was peripheral blood. The clonotype comes from a human donor in a cohort sampled during active COVID-19.

The CDR3 nucleotides are TGTGCCAGCAGTCTACAGGGGGGCTATAATTCACCCCTCCACTTT. This gives the protein CASSLQGGYNSPLHF. This chain uses TRBV28 with TRBJ1-6, with 8 bases that match TRBD1. Germline loops: CDR1 MDHEN, CDR2 SYDVKM. V was pared by 5 bases and J by 3 bases, with 3 bases of the junction left unmatched. The CDR3 has 15 residues.